The clone carrying this TCR beta chain was counted once. Its specificity is not known. J gave up 1 base and V 5 bases, and 4 bases lay outside the gene matches. The CDR3 length is 15 residues. Looked up from germline, CDR1 is SGHRS and CDR2 is YFSETQ. With a J-beta primer mix and a sample-barcoded 5' primer, a second PCR ran about 6 to 11 cycles. Each CDR3 protein gets one entry after TCRdb re-called the 5' RACE reads with MiXCR. The sample holds 550,000 to 600,000 distinct CDR3 sequences, about 25% seen once. This sample is part of a study of blood T cells in healthy people across ages. Study outcomes and limitations: The percentage of naive T cells correlated strongly with TCR beta diversity. Lack of knowledge of donor CMV status possibly confounded expanded clonotype changes.

The rearrangement joins TRBV5-1 to TRBJ1-1; 11 nucleotides line up with TRBD1. Sequencing was done on a sample of blood. This clonotype was obtained from a woman aged 70-85 years in good health. The CDR3 coding sequence is TGCGCCAGCAGGGACAGGGGGCGGGGGAACACTGAAGCTTTCTTT. This encodes CASRDRGRGNTEAFF.